One and the same sample provided the 26 T cell receptor beta chains below, sequenced in a study of T cell repertoires in cytomegalovirus infection. TCRdb called the reads again in MiXCR, with one record for every CDR3 protein. This sample carries some 920,000 distinct CDR3 sequences, around 31% of them seen once, and the ten largest clones take around an eighth. The antigens of these receptors remain unknown. Source: cultured CD8+ T cells from PBMCs, taken from culture after CMV antigen stimulation. These receptors came from a human donor in good health (CMV status not recorded). Some clones in this sample may be carry-over from other donors' samples.

A word on this clonotype: A junction boundary mismatches the germline segment, possibly from a read error. The rearrangement joins TRBV7-7 to TRBJ2-2, with D perhaps being TRBD1 or TRBD2 (5 bases each). Germline assignment: CDR1 SSHAT and CDR2 FNYEAQ (reference sequence). This CDR3 spans 14 amino acids. The CDR3 loop reads CASSSRTPGGELFF. CDR3 DNA: TGTGCTAGCAGCTCCCGGACACCGGGAGGGGAGCTGTTTTTT.

This clonotype was counted a few times. This rearrangement joins TRBV5-6 to TRBJ1-6, with D possibly matching TRBD1 (5 bases). The germline V and J ends were trimmed by 4 bases and 12 bases, with 17 bases remaining between them. The CDR3 contains 14 residues. The V gene's germline CDR1 is SGHDT and CDR2 YYEEEE. CDR3 protein: CASSPGTVGKPLHF. The DNA of the CDR3 is TGTGCCAGCAGCCCGGGGACCGTTGGGAAACCCCTCCACTTT.

As regards this clonotype: This sequence may be a read error, since a much larger clone differs from it by one base. J is TRBJ2-3 and V is TRBV7-8; D ambiguous. Germline V CDR1 and CDR2: SGHVS, FQNEAQ. The CDR3 sequence is 15 residues long. CDR3 nucleotide sequence: TGTACCAGCAGCTTATATGGTCGGTCCACAGATACGCAGTATTTT. Protein: CTSSLYGRSTDTQYF.

The chain couples TRBV7-8 to TRBJ2-3; 8 nucleotides match TRBD1. The length of the CDR3 is 15 residues. J gave up 2 bases and V 5 bases, and 6 bases lay outside the gene matches. The V gene's germline CDR1 is SGHVS and CDR2 FQNEAQ. The CDR3 DNA reads as TGTGCCAGCAGCACCGGACAGGGAGACACAGATACGCAGTATTTT. Translated: CASSTGQGDTDTQYF.

In its sample, this clonotype was seen many times. The chain has TRBV7-6 and TRBJ2-5, with 8 bases that match TRBD2. The CDR3 totals 14 residues. The junction had 3 bases not matched to a gene; V was cut back by 5 bases and J by 1 base. CDR1 is SGHVS and CDR2 is FNYEAQ in the germline V gene. The CDR3 coding sequence is TGTGCCAGCAGCCCCGGGGGGGCCCAAGAGACCCAGTACTTC. Translated: CASSPGGAQETQYF.

This clonotype showed up many times. The chain couples TRBV7-2 to TRBJ2-2; D unresolved. V lost 5 bases and J lost 8, with 9 bases in between. This CDR3 has 12 amino acids. The germline CDR1 and CDR2 sequences are SGHTA and FQGNSA. The CDR3 bases are TGTGCCAGCAGCCACCTATATGGGGAGCTGTTTTTT. Residues: CASSHLYGELFF.

The V call is TRBV27, the J call TRBJ1-4; a weak D match, TRBD1 (5 bases). This CDR3 has 16 residues. Per germline, CDR1 MNHEY and CDR2 SMNVEV (reference sequence). Trimming took off 3 bases at V and 0 bases at J, with 11 bases between the two ends. CDR3 sequence: CASSFIREATNEKLFF. The DNA of the CDR3 is TGTGCCAGCAGTTTTATCAGGGAAGCAACTAATGAAAAACTGTTTTTT.

J is TRBJ1-2 and V is TRBV4-3; TRBD1 is a possible D gene (5 bases). Germline CDR1 is LGHNA and CDR2 is YSLEER. The V end lost 0 bases, the J end lost 4 bases, and 21 bases lay between the germline ends. This CDR3 comprises 18 residues. The CDR3 sequence: CASSQEALQVGPGYGYTF. The CDR3 DNA follows: TGCGCCAGCAGCCAAGAAGCGTTACAGGTTGGGCCTGGCTATGGCTACACCTTC.

J is TRBJ1-5 and V is TRBV15; possible D gene TRBD1, 6 bases. The CDR3 contains 17 residues. The V end lost 1 base, the J end lost 4 bases, and 17 bases lay between the germline ends. CDR1 LNHNV and CDR2 YYDKDF come from the germline V gene (reference sequence). The chain's CDR3 is CATSRVGGRERNQPQHF. The DNA for the CDR3 is TGTGCCACCAGCAGAGTAGGGGGAAGGGAGAGGAATCAGCCCCAGCATTTT.

This clonotype was found once. It is likely a read error, because the conserved phenylalanine at the end of the CDR3 is missing. The DNA is omitted, as the CDR3 cannot be located on it reliably, and the CDR3 follows TCRdb's listing. V gene TRBV12-5 combines with J gene TRBJ1-1; the D call of TRBD1 is as the table states it, not checked on the DNA. Germline-derived CDR1 and CDR2 are LGHNT and FRNRAP. The CDR3 spans 12 amino acids, including both terminal residues. The CDR3 protein is CASGLSPDRPII.

This clonotype turned up a few times. Here the CDR3 reads CASSAAGAPRDEQFF. CDR3 sequence (DNA): TGCGCCAGCAGCGCGGCGGGCGCCCCAAGGGATGAGCAGTTCTTC. V usage is TRBV5-1 and J usage is TRBJ2-1; D might be TRBD2 (5 bases). The CDR3 is 15 amino acids. Germline CDR1 is SGHRS and CDR2 is YFSETQ. V shed 4 bases and J shed 8 bases, with 19 bases lying between them.

This clonotype was picked up many times. The chain has TRBV12-3 or TRBV12-4 and TRBJ2-3, with D possibly matching TRBD2 (5 bases). The V and J ends lost 5 bases and 0 bases respectively, with 12 bases between them. This CDR3 is 15 amino acids long. The CDR3 DNA is TGTGCCAGCAGTCTTGCGGACTCTAGCACAGATACGCAGTATTTT. Encoded protein: CASSLADSSTDTQYF.

In this sample, this clonotype turned up a few times. J is TRBJ2-1 and V is TRBV19; D may match TRBD1 or TRBD2 (6 bases each). CDR1 and CDR2 (germline): LNHDA, SQIVND (reference sequence). V dropped 6 bases and J dropped 0 bases, with 12 bases sitting between them. This CDR3 has 15 amino acids. CDR3 nucleotides: TGTGCCAGTAGACCCAAGGGGGGCTCCTACAATGAGCAGTTCTTC. Amino acids: CASRPKGGSYNEQFF.

The chain recombines TRBV12-5 with TRBJ1-6, with TRBD1 matching over 10 bases. Trimming at V came to 7 bases and at J to 13 bases, leaving 7 bases not matched to a gene. The CDR3 is 13 residues long. The germline V gene encodes CDR1 LGHNT and CDR2 FRNRAP. CDR3 loop: CASARDRGLPLHF. As DNA, the CDR3 is TGTGCTAGTGCCCGGGACAGGGGTCTCCCCCTCCACTTT. Complete variable domain (other parts from reference TRBV12-5 and TRBJ1-6): DARVTQTPRHKVTEMGQEVTMRCQPILGHNTVFWYRQTMMQGLELLAYFRNRAPLDDSGMPKDRFSAEMPDATLATLKIQPSEPRDSAVYFCASARDRGLPLHFGNGTRLTVT.

The count of this clonotype is one. The chain is built from TRBV7-9 and TRBJ2-1, with 7 bases fitting TRBD2. Trimming took 4 bases from V and 9 from J; bases not matched to a gene: 15. This CDR3 region has 16 residues. Germline V gene lookup returns CDR1 SEHNR and CDR2 FQNEAQ (reference sequence). CDR3 sequence reads: CASSSSGHNLVGEQFF. The CDR3 DNA sequence: TGTGCCAGCAGCTCTAGCGGACATAATCTCGTCGGTGAGCAGTTCTTC. The complete variable domain, with remaining parts taken from reference TRBV7-9 and TRBJ2-1, reads DTGVSQNPRHKITKRGQNVTFRCDPISEHNRLYWYRQTLGQGPEFLTYFQNEAQLEKSRLLSDRFSAERPKGSFSTLEIQRTEQGDSAMYLCASSSSGHNLVGEQFFGPGTRLTVL.

Only a few counts were recorded for this clonotype. The chain links TRBV7-8 to TRBJ1-1, with D tentatively TRBD1 (5 bases). The CDR3 totals 14 residues. The V gene lost 1 base and the J gene lost 5 bases, with 11 bases spanning the gap. CDR1 is SGHVS, CDR2 FQNEAQ, per germline. DNA for the CDR3: TGTGCCAGCAGCTTAGACGGGGCCAGAACTGAAGCTTTCTTT. This sequence encodes CASSLDGARTEAFF.

The sample holds a few counts of this clonotype. CDR3 residues: CASSRRTGGVSTYNEQFF. DNA for the CDR3: TGTGCCAGCAGCCGCAGGACAGGGGGCGTATCAACCTACAATGAGCAGTTCTTC. This chain uses TRBV11-2 with TRBJ2-1; 11 bases match TRBD1. The CDR3 contains 18 residues. From germline, CDR1 is SGHAT and CDR2 FQNNGV. V trimming: 5 bases; J trimming: 2 bases; junction bases outside the gene matches: 11.

This clonotype was seen more than once but under ten times. The genes are TRBV11-2 and TRBJ1-2; a weak D match, TRBD1 (6 bases). Trimming took off 4 bases at V and 3 bases at J, with 18 bases between the two ends. This CDR3 has 16 residues. Per the germline V gene, CDR1 is SGHAT and CDR2 is FQNNGV. The CDR3 DNA reads as TGTGCCAGCAGCTCCAATCGGGGGGGCTTAGACTATGGCTACACCTTC. Translating it yields CASSSNRGGLDYGYTF.

In this sample, this clonotype turned up a few times. This chain connects TRBV6-2 or TRBV6-3 to TRBJ2-3; D gene ambiguous. Germline V gene data show CDR1 as MNHEY and CDR2 as SVGEGT. The CDR3 is 11 residues long. V lost 8 bases and J lost 2, with 5 bases in between. For the CDR3, the DNA is TGTGCCAGCCTTCACACAGATACGCAGTATTTT. This codes for CASLHTDTQYF.

This clonotype was counted only a few times. The chain is built from TRBV7-9 and TRBJ2-3; 14 bases line up with TRBD2. The germline V gene has CDR1 SEHNR and CDR2 FQNEAQ (reference sequence). The CDR3 spans 16 residues. The ends lost 5 bases at V and 5 bases at J; junction bases unmatched: 6. CDR3 bases: TGTGCCAGCAGCAAGACTAGCGGGGGGGATGGAGATACGCAGTATTTT. Translated, it gives CASSKTSGGDGDTQYF.

The CDR3 spells CASSLATIPSTDTQYF. In DNA form, the CDR3 reads TGTGCCAGCAGCTTGGCGACAATTCCTAGCACAGATACGCAGTATTTT. V gene TRBV5-4 combines with J gene TRBJ2-3; D gene uncertain. V was pared by 0 bases and J by 0 bases, with 11 bases between. Per the germline V gene, CDR1 is SGHNT and CDR2 is YYREEE (reference sequence). There are 16 residues in the CDR3.

The V call is TRBV9, the J call TRBJ2-7, with TRBD2 matching over 9 bases. The length of the CDR3 is 16 residues. Germline V CDR1 and CDR2: SGDLS, YYNGEE. V lost 4 bases to trimming and J lost 2 bases; unmatched junction nucleotides: 10. This chain's CDR3 is CASSFSSGATAYEQYF. Written as DNA, the CDR3 is TGTGCCAGCAGCTTCTCTAGCGGGGCGACCGCCTACGAGCAGTACTTC.

The genes are TRBV6-5 and TRBJ1-2; TRBD1 is a possible D gene (6 bases). The V gene lost 2 bases and the J gene lost 4 bases, with 14 bases spanning the gap. This CDR3 spans 15 amino acids. Looked up from germline, CDR1 is MNHEY and CDR2 is SVGAGI. CDR3 residues: CASSYGITGSYGYTF. In nucleotides, the CDR3 is TGTGCCAGCAGTTACGGAATCACAGGGAGCTATGGCTACACCTTC.

The chain is built from TRBV4-3 and TRBJ2-3, with D possibly being TRBD1 (6 bases). V gave up 5 bases and J gave up 4 bases, with 13 bases separating them. This CDR3 contains 14 residues. The V gene's germline CDR1 is LGHNA and CDR2 YSLEER. Here the CDR3 DNA reads TGCGCCAGCAGCAGGGGGAGAAGTTCAGATACGCAGTATTTT. Its protein product is CASSRGRSSDTQYF.

V is TRBV7-9 and J is TRBJ2-3; possibly TRBD2 for D (5 bases). Germline CDR1 SEHNR, CDR2 FQNEAQ (reference sequence). The CDR3 sequence is 15 residues long. V was pared by 4 bases and J by 2 bases, with 13 bases between. This CDR3 is CASSSRVPFTDTQYF. The DNA of the CDR3 is TGTGCCAGCAGCTCGCGGGTACCCTTCACAGATACGCAGTATTTT.

This sequence joins TRBV10-3 and TRBJ2-1, with D uncertain. The CDR3 is 13 residues long. The V and J ends lost 6 bases and 6 bases respectively, with 12 bases between them. The germline V gene has CDR1 ENHRY and CDR2 SYGVKD. In DNA form, the CDR3 reads TGTGCCATCAGCCAGGACGAAATCAATGAGCAGTTCTTC. Its translation is CAISQDEINEQFF.